These 20 T cell receptor beta chains share one sample of origin, sequenced in a study of blood T cell repertoires in COVID-19. TCRdb's copy holds only in-frame clones and misses some; the assay was immunoSEQ multiplex PCR. The sample includes some 58,000 clones, 85% to 90% of them seen just once. The sample taken for sequencing was peripheral blood. The source is a man in his fifties with acute or convalescent COVID-19.

The J gene is TRBJ2-2, the V gene TRBV10-3, with 7 bases lining up with TRBD1. The CDR3 has 13 amino acids. Germline V gene sequence: CDR1 ENHRY, CDR2 SYGVKD. V shed 4 bases and J 7 bases; nucleotides not matched to a gene: 3. CDR3 in DNA: TGTGCCATCAGTGCCGGGACAGACGGGGAGCTGTTTTTT. Translated, it gives CAISAGTDGELFF.

The rearrangement joins TRBV18 to TRBJ1-1, with no clear D. With 2 bases removed from V and 4 bases from J, the gap between germline ends came to 14 bases. Per the germline V gene, CDR1 is KGHSH and CDR2 is LQKENI. The CDR3 contains 15 residues. CDR3 sequence: CASSPVSGVGTEAFF. CDR3 DNA sequence: TGTGCCAGCTCACCAGTATCCGGGGTTGGCACTGAAGCTTTCTTT.

This clone has just one count. The rearrangement joins TRBV18 to TRBJ1-2, with TRBD1 matching 7 bases. This CDR3 region has 15 residues. V dropped 2 bases and J dropped 3; count of bases not matched to a gene: 6. Germline CDR1 KGHSH, CDR2 LQKENI. The CDR3 DNA sequence: TGTGCCAGCTCACCAGAGGCAGGGGGTTACTATGGCTACACCTTC. Protein: CASSPEAGGYYGYTF.

The chain recombines TRBV9 with TRBJ2-3, with TRBD2 matching over 8 bases. Germline V gene data show CDR1 as SGDLS and CDR2 as YYNGEE. This CDR3 spans 15 amino acids. J lost 4 bases, V lost 4 bases, and 8 bases had no gene match. The CDR3 sequence is CASSTSGGLADTQYF. The CDR3 nucleotides read TGTGCCAGCAGCACTAGCGGAGGCTTAGCAGATACGCAGTATTTT.

The genes are TRBV12-3 or TRBV12-4 and TRBJ1-2; no definite D call. The CDR3 has 13 residues. V dropped 4 bases and J dropped 3 bases, with 9 bases sitting between them. The CDR3: CASSYDGDYGYTF. CDR3 bases: TGTGCCAGCAGTTACGACGGAGACTATGGCTACACCTTC.

V is TRBV5-8 and J is TRBJ2-7; D ambiguous. There are 17 residues in the CDR3. Germline CDR1 reads SGHTS; CDR2 reads YDEGEE. V was cut by 5 bases and J by 6 bases, with 27 bases left in between. The CDR3 nucleotides are TGTGCCAGCAGGCAAATCGGCGTAGTCGGGTTTCGGATCGAGCAGTACTTC. Protein: CASRQIGVVGFRIEQYF.

The chain recombines TRBV13 with TRBJ2-1, with D maybe TRBD2 (6 bases). Deletions cut 0 bases from V and 3 bases from J, with 12 bases between. CDR3 size: 16 residues. CDR1 and CDR2 (germline): PRHDT, FYEKMQ (reference sequence). This CDR3 reads CASSLGRGSFYNEQFF. The CDR3 DNA sequence: TGTGCCAGCAGCTTAGGCCGGGGGAGTTTCTACAATGAGCAGTTCTTC.

The chain carries TRBV2 and TRBJ1-2, with D possibly TRBD1 on 6 matching bases. This CDR3 has 13 residues. Germline V gene data show CDR1 as SNHLY and CDR2 as FYNNEI. With 3 bases removed from V and 3 bases from J, the gap between germline ends came to 8 bases. CDR3: CASSEAGDYGYTF. The DNA of the CDR3 is TGTGCCAGCAGTGAGGCAGGGGACTATGGCTACACCTTC.

This clone was recorded only once. The chain couples TRBV12-5 to TRBJ1-2, with D perhaps matching TRBD1 (5 bases). The CDR3 is 14 residues long. Trimming shortened V by 0 bases and J by 7 bases, and 12 bases separated the two germline ends. Looked up from germline, CDR1 is LGHNT and CDR2 is FRNRAP. The CDR3 nucleotides are TGTGCTAGTGGTTTGGTCGGACATCTTGGTGGCTACACCTTC. This sequence encodes CASGLVGHLGGYTF.

V and J are TRBV19 and TRBJ2-1; D possibly corresponds to TRBD1 (5 bases). V dropped 5 bases and J dropped 4 bases, with 12 bases sitting between them. There are 14 residues in the CDR3. From germline, CDR1 is LNHDA and CDR2 SQIVND (reference sequence). CDR3 bases: TGTGCCAGTAGTCTTTGGGGCCCTTACAATGAGCAGTTCTTC. It encodes CASSLWGPYNEQFF.

The rearrangement links TRBV7-9 to TRBJ2-1; no clear D gene. The V and J ends lost 5 bases and 6 bases respectively, with 11 bases between them. The CDR3 covers 13 residues. Germline V gene sequence: CDR1 SEHNR, CDR2 FQNEAQ (reference sequence). CDR3 nucleotides: TGTGCCAGCAGCCTCCTAGTTTCCAATGAGCAGTTCTTC. As protein: CASSLLVSNEQFF.

The CDR3 coding sequence is TGTGCCAGCAGCCGGACACGATCTATATACGAGCAGTACTTC. Its translation: CASSRTRSIYEQYF. The chain joins TRBV28 to TRBJ2-7, with a possible D match to TRBD1 (5 bases). The germline gives CDR1 MDHEN, CDR2 SYDVKM. The CDR3 spans 14 residues. With 6 bases removed from V and 4 bases from J, the gap between germline ends came to 16 bases. Together with reference TRBV28 and TRBJ2-7, the CDR3 gives the full variable domain: DVKVTQSSRYLVKRTGEKVFLECVQDMDHENMFWYRQDPGLGLRLIYFSYDVKMKEKGDIPEGYSVSREKKERFSLILESASTNQTSMYLCASSRTRSIYEQYFGPGTRLTVT.

This chain connects TRBV2 to TRBJ1-1, with D perhaps TRBD1 (5 bases). The CDR3 is made up of 13 amino acids. The V and J ends lost 2 bases and 10 bases respectively, with 14 bases between them. Germline V lookup: CDR1 SNHLY, CDR2 FYNNEI. The CDR3 spells CASSESRGIGAFF. The CDR3 DNA sequence: TGTGCCAGCAGTGAAAGTCGGGGGATAGGAGCTTTCTTT.

The V and J genes are TRBV6-5 and TRBJ1-2; a possible D gene is TRBD1 (6 bases). Trimming removed 3 bases at V and 9 bases at J, with 17 bases between. In germline, CDR1 is MNHEY, CDR2 SVGAGI. The CDR3 has 14 amino acids. DNA of the CDR3: TGTGCCAGCAGTTATCGCCGGGACATCAGCAGCTACACCTTC. As protein: CASSYRRDISSYTF.

V and J are TRBV2 and TRBJ2-1; 10 nucleotides align to TRBD1. CDR1 and CDR2 from the germline V gene are SNHLY and FYNNEI. CDR3 size: 14 residues. V was pared by 6 bases and J by 2 bases, with 1 base of the junction left unmatched. CDR3 sequence: CASRGTGAYNEQFF. The DNA for the CDR3 is TGTGCCAGCAGGGGGACAGGGGCCTACAATGAGCAGTTCTTC.

The chain is built from TRBV30 and TRBJ2-5; D is uncertain. Germline loops: CDR1 GTSNPN, CDR2 SVGIG (reference sequence). The V end was cut by 0 bases, the J end by 4 bases, with 6 bases between. The CDR3 runs to 12 residues. CDR3 residues: CAWSVLRETQYF. Here the CDR3 DNA reads TGTGCCTGGAGTGTACTCCGAGAGACCCAGTACTTC.

This clone was seen once. The chain's CDR3 is CASGQGMASPLHF. In DNA, the CDR3 is TGTGCCAGCGGACAGGGGATGGCTTCACCCCTCCACTTT. This sequence joins TRBV12-3 or TRBV12-4 and TRBJ1-6; 9 positions agree with TRBD1. This CDR3 contains 13 residues. Losses at the gene ends were 8 bases for V and 9 bases for J; bases not matched to a gene: 5.

This clone was recorded only once. The chain carries TRBV5-4 and TRBJ2-4, with 7 bases matching TRBD2. V shed 4 bases, J shed 0 bases, and the junction held 13 bases outside the gene matches. The CDR3 contains 18 residues. Germline CDR1 SGHNT, CDR2 YYREEE (reference sequence). The DNA of the CDR3 is TGTGCCAGCAGCCTGGTGACTAGCACGACTCTAGCCAAAAACATTCAGTACTTC. Translating it yields CASSLVTSTTLAKNIQYF.

The chain employs TRBV25-1 and TRBJ1-2; no firm D call. V dropped 3 bases and J dropped 0 bases, with 11 bases sitting between them. Germline-derived CDR1 and CDR2 are MGHDK and SYGVNS. The CDR3 is made up of 15 amino acids. CDR3 coding DNA: TGTGCCAGCAGTGATAAAAGAGATACTAACTATGGCTACACCTTC. Translation: CASSDKRDTNYGYTF.

The rearrangement uses TRBV7-2 and TRBJ2-1; perhaps TRBD1 as D (6 bases). V was trimmed by 5 bases and J by 8 bases, leaving 22 bases between them. This CDR3 contains 16 residues. The germline gives CDR1 SGHTA, CDR2 FQGNSA. CDR3 nucleotide sequence: TGTGCCAGCAGCAGACTTACCGCGCTACAGGGATATGAGCAGTTCTTC. Amino acids: CASSRLTALQGYEQFF.